The rows below give T cell receptor beta chains drawn from one sample of a study of blood T cell repertoires in COVID-19. Clones were read by immunoSEQ multiplex PCR, and TCRdb kept only the in-frame ones, dropping some. The repertoire holds 150,000 to 200,000 clones, with roughly nine tenths as singletons. The specimen was peripheral blood. These receptors were obtained from a woman aged 70-85 years with acute or convalescent COVID-19. Each CDR3 is given with its conserved first and last residue. The order of the fields is CDR3 length, clone size, J gene, V gene, D gene, CDR3 DNA, CDR3 protein. The D gene is left open where the match is weak. Part of the rows lack a size; the others show once, few, many or a class for expanded clones.

len: 18; abundance: .; j_gene: TRBJ1-4; v_gene: TRBV3-1/TRBV3-2; d_gene: .; CDR3nt: TGTGCCAGCAGCCAACGGCCACCTAGGGCCAGGGAAAGAGAAAAACTGTTTTTT; CDR3aa: CASSQRPPRAREREKLFF
len: 16; abundance: .; j_gene: TRBJ1-6; v_gene: TRBV4-1; d_gene: .; CDR3nt: TGCGCCAGCAGCCAAGAGGGGCAGAGTACACATTCACCCCTCCACTTT; CDR3aa: CASSQEGQSTHSPLHF
len: 16; abundance: .; j_gene: TRBJ1-1; v_gene: TRBV19; d_gene: TRBD1; CDR3nt: TGTGCCAGTAGTTTTGGGCTTCGGGGACAGAAAACTGAAGCTTTCTTT; CDR3aa: CASSFGLRGQKTEAFF
len: 14; abundance: few; j_gene: TRBJ2-2; v_gene: TRBV15; d_gene: TRBD1; CDR3nt: TGTGCCACCAGCAGGACAGGGGGTCCCGGGGAGCTGTTTTTT; CDR3aa: CATSRTGGPGELFF
len: 13; abundance: few; j_gene: TRBJ1-1; v_gene: TRBV28; d_gene: .; CDR3nt: TGTGCCAGCAGTTCCCCCAATCGGGTGGAAGCTTTCTTT; CDR3aa: CASSSPNRVEAFF
len: 16; abundance: .; j_gene: TRBJ1-6; v_gene: TRBV16; d_gene: .; CDR3nt: TGTGCCAGCAGCCGCTTCTCCGGGGCCTATAATTCACCCCTCCACTTT; CDR3aa: CASSRFSGAYNSPLHF
len: 13; abundance: .; j_gene: TRBJ2-7; v_gene: TRBV30; d_gene: .; CDR3nt: TGTGCCTGGAGTCTGGGACACACCTACGAGCAGTACTTC; CDR3aa: CAWSLGHTYEQYF
len: 18; abundance: .; j_gene: TRBJ2-7; v_gene: TRBV29-1; d_gene: TRBD2; CDR3nt: TGCAGCGTCCTGGGACTAGCGGGGGGCCATCAACGAACCTACGAGCAGTACTTC; CDR3aa: CSVLGLAGGHQRTYEQYF
len: 13; abundance: once; j_gene: TRBJ2-3; v_gene: TRBV19; d_gene: .; CDR3nt: TGTGCCAGTCGTCAGCAAGGAGCAGATACGCAGTATTTT; CDR3aa: CASRQQGADTQYF
len: 16; abundance: .; j_gene: TRBJ2-3; v_gene: TRBV3-1/TRBV3-2; d_gene: TRBD2; CDR3nt: TGTGCCAGCAGCCAAGCTAGCGGCACTAGCACAGATACGCAGTATTTT; CDR3aa: CASSQASGTSTDTQYF
len: 15; abundance: .; j_gene: TRBJ1-1; v_gene: TRBV11-2; d_gene: TRBD1; CDR3nt: TGTGCCAGCAGCGACTACAGGGGGGCGAACACTGAAGCTTTCTTT; CDR3aa: CASSDYRGANTEAFF
len: 12; abundance: .; j_gene: TRBJ2-1; v_gene: TRBV29-1; d_gene: .; CDR3nt: TGCAGCGTTGAAGGTCTTTACAATGAGCAGTTCTTC; CDR3aa: CSVEGLYNEQFF
len: 14; abundance: once; j_gene: TRBJ2-1; v_gene: TRBV7-2; d_gene: TRBD2; CDR3nt: TGTGCCAGCAGCTTAGCGCCTAGCGGCTATGAGCAGTTCTTC; CDR3aa: CASSLAPSGYEQFF
len: 14; abundance: .; j_gene: TRBJ2-7; v_gene: TRBV7-9; d_gene: TRBD2; CDR3nt: TGTGCCAGCAGCCGATTAGCGGGAGGTTCCGAGCAGTACTTC; CDR3aa: CASSRLAGGSEQYF
len: 14; abundance: .; j_gene: TRBJ1-1; v_gene: TRBV7-9; d_gene: .; CDR3nt: TGTGCCAGCAGCTCCGCGGGCGCGCTCACTGAAGCTTTCTTT; CDR3aa: CASSSAGALTEAFF
len: 16; abundance: .; j_gene: TRBJ1-1; v_gene: TRBV18; d_gene: .; CDR3nt: TGTGCCAGCTCACGCCCGGGCGACAGAATGAACACTGAAGCTTTCTTT; CDR3aa: CASSRPGDRMNTEAFF
len: 12; abundance: .; j_gene: TRBJ1-2; v_gene: TRBV19; d_gene: .; CDR3nt: TGTGCCAGTAGTATAAGACAGTATGGCTACACCTTC; CDR3aa: CASSIRQYGYTF